These 21 T cell receptor beta chains were sequenced from one sample in a study of OX40 agonist ivuxolimab in advanced cancers. Only in-frame clones appear in the TCRdb table, and some are missing; sequencing was by immunoSEQ multiplex PCR. The sample shows 70,000 or so clones, almost 90% of them seen only once. The sequencing here drew on CD4+ or CD8+ T cells sorted from blood, taken in a trial of the OX40 agonist ivuxolimab. The receptor set was obtained from an adult with an advanced solid tumor such as melanoma, head and neck, liver or kidney cancer.

The chain joins TRBV5-1 to TRBJ2-1; 12 positions match TRBD2. V was pared by 3 bases and J by 13 bases, with 11 bases of the junction left unmatched. The germline V gene encodes CDR1 SGHRS and CDR2 YFSETQ. CDR3 length: 15 residues. The CDR3: CASSSGTSGLGVQFF. The CDR3 DNA reads as TGCGCCAGCAGCTCTGGGACTAGCGGGCTGGGAGTTCAGTTCTTC.

The V gene is TRBV6-4, the J gene TRBJ1-5; perhaps TRBD1 as D (5 bases). Germline CDR1 is MRHNA and CDR2 is SNTAGT. The V end lost 2 bases, the J end lost 0 bases, and 20 bases lay between the germline ends. This CDR3 is built from 19 residues. CDR3 loop: CASSDGAGGRIYSNQPQHF. The CDR3 DNA is TGTGCCAGCAGTGACGGAGCGGGGGGGAGGATTTATAGCAATCAGCCCCAGCATTTT.

The chain employs TRBV4-3 and TRBJ2-7; the D is unclear. This CDR3 contains 14 residues. V lost 0 bases to trimming and J lost 7 bases, with 13 bases between them. From germline, CDR1 is LGHNA and CDR2 YSLEER. The DNA of the CDR3 is TGCGCCAGCAGCCAAGATCCCTCGGGCGTGGAGCAGTACTTC. Translated, it gives CASSQDPSGVEQYF.

The J gene is TRBJ2-1, the V gene TRBV29-1; D may be TRBD2 (6 bases). V shed 4 bases and J shed 9 bases, with 16 bases lying between them. CDR1 is SQVTM, CDR2 ANQGSEA, per germline. This CDR3 is 13 amino acids long. The DNA of the CDR3 is TGCAGCGTTGCCGGGGCTTTGGGGGGTGAGCAGTTCTTC. This gives the protein CSVAGALGGEQFF.

The genes are TRBV28 and TRBJ1-5, with D unresolved. The CDR3 runs to 15 residues. Looked up from germline, CDR1 is MDHEN and CDR2 is SYDVKM. V was clipped by 5 bases and J by 2 bases, with 13 bases between them. The CDR3 is CASSPGYLGNQPQHF. Written as DNA, the CDR3 is TGTGCCAGCAGTCCGGGATATTTAGGCAATCAGCCCCAGCATTTT. The full variable domain, rest sourced from reference TRBV28 and TRBJ1-5, is DVKVTQSSRYLVKRTGEKVFLECVQDMDHENMFWYRQDPGLGLRLIYFSYDVKMKEKGDIPEGYSVSREKKERFSLILESASTNQTSMYLCASSPGYLGNQPQHFGDGTRLSIL.

The V call is TRBV10-3, the J call TRBJ2-7, with a weak D call TRBD2 (5 bases). CDR1 and CDR2 from the germline V gene are ENHRY and SYGVKD. The CDR3 covers 13 residues. Deletions cut 6 bases from V and 0 bases from J, with 9 bases between. The CDR3 loop is CAISRESSYEQYF. CDR3 DNA: TGTGCCATCAGCCGGGAAAGCTCCTACGAGCAGTACTTC.

The V gene is TRBV6-5, the J gene TRBJ1-2; D might be TRBD1 (6 bases). Germline V gene sequence: CDR1 MNHEY, CDR2 SVGAGI. This CDR3 comprises 15 residues. The V end lost 2 bases, the J end lost 4 bases, and 14 bases lay between the germline ends. The CDR3, as DNA: TGTGCCAGCAGTTACACAGTTACAGGGTCCTATGGCTACACCTTC. It specifies CASSYTVTGSYGYTF.

This chain links TRBV11-3 with TRBJ2-2; maybe TRBD1 (5 bases). The CDR3 consists of 16 residues. V dropped 2 bases and J dropped 0 bases, with 10 bases sitting between them. CDR1 SGHNT and CDR2 YENEEA come from the germline V gene. Written as DNA, the CDR3 is TGTGCCAGCAGCTTATGGGGCGGAACGAACACCGGGGAGCTGTTTTTT. As protein: CASSLWGGTNTGELFF.

The rearrangement links TRBV7-2 to TRBJ1-2, with 11 bases that match TRBD1. Germline V CDR1 and CDR2: SGHTA, FQGNSA. Trimming removed 5 bases from V and 6 bases from J; junction bases left unmatched: 2. There are 13 residues in the CDR3. In DNA form, the CDR3 reads TGTGCCAGCAGCCGGGGACAGGGGGATGGCTACACCTTC. Translating gives CASSRGQGDGYTF.

The chain couples TRBV7-2 to TRBJ2-4; tentative D call: TRBD1 (5 bases). The CDR3 is made up of 13 amino acids. V was shortened by 4 bases and J by 5 bases, with 9 bases between the two germline ends. Germline V gives CDR1 SGHTA, CDR2 FQGNSA. CDR3 protein: CASSYQGENIQYF. The CDR3 DNA is TGTGCCAGCAGCTACCAAGGGGAAAACATTCAGTACTTC.

The gene calls are TRBV19 and TRBJ1-5, with a tentative D call TRBD1 (5 bases). Germline assignment: CDR1 LNHDA and CDR2 SQIVND (reference sequence). The V end lost 5 bases, the J end lost 11 bases, and 19 bases lay between the germline ends. The CDR3 is 14 residues long. The CDR3 sequence: CASSVSGRASAQHF. The DNA for the CDR3 is TGTGCCAGTAGTGTCTCGGGACGGGCCTCGGCCCAGCATTTT.

The chain links TRBV18 to TRBJ2-6, with D unresolved. With 2 bases removed from V and 2 bases from J, the gap between germline ends came to 7 bases. The CDR3 has 15 amino acids. The germline gives CDR1 KGHSH, CDR2 LQKENI. DNA of the CDR3: TGTGCCAGCTCACCAGGGCAACCTGGGGCCAACGTCCTGACTTTC. It translates to CASSPGQPGANVLTF.

The chain uses TRBV30 and TRBJ2-1; TRBD2 matches 10 bases. Germline V gene lookup returns CDR1 GTSNPN and CDR2 SVGIG (reference sequence). V shed 4 bases, J shed 0 bases, and the junction held 6 bases outside the gene matches. This CDR3 has 16 residues. The CDR3 sequence is CAWTRLAGISYNEQFF. CDR3 nucleotide sequence: TGTGCCTGGACCCGACTAGCGGGCATCTCCTACAATGAGCAGTTCTTC.

The chain links TRBV7-2 to TRBJ2-3, with 8 bases lining up with TRBD2. The CDR3 length is 17 residues. V was clipped by 2 bases and J by 6 bases; unmatched bases: 13. Germline CDR1 is SGHTA and CDR2 is FQGNSA. The CDR3 sequence: CASSLSRSGGRSDTQYF. CDR3 in DNA: TGTGCCAGCAGCTTATCTCGTTCGGGCGGGAGGTCTGATACGCAGTATTTT.

The gene calls are TRBV7-3 and TRBJ2-2; D ambiguous. CDR1 and CDR2 from the germline V gene are SGHTA and FQGTGA. The V end was cut by 7 bases, the J end by 0 bases, with 3 bases between. The CDR3 covers 12 residues. In DNA form, the CDR3 reads TGTGCCAGCAACCCGAACACCGGGGAGCTGTTTTTT. This encodes CASNPNTGELFF.

The chain joins TRBV20-1 to TRBJ2-1; D unclear. This CDR3 is built from 11 residues. CDR1 and CDR2 from the germline V gene are DFQATT and SNEGSKA (reference sequence). Trimming removed 4 bases at V and 12 bases at J, with 13 bases between. This CDR3 is CSAKLGPTQFF. Written as DNA, the CDR3 is TGCAGTGCTAAACTTGGCCCCACGCAGTTCTTC.

The rearrangement uses TRBV29-1 and TRBJ2-3; TRBD1 aligns across 9 bases. From germline, CDR1 is SQVTM and CDR2 ANQGSEA. Unmatched junction bases numbered 5, after V lost 6 bases and J lost 1 base. This CDR3 spans 14 amino acids. The CDR3 nucleotides are TGCAGCGTAGGGACAGGGAGACGCACAGATACGCAGTATTTT. Its protein is CSVGTGRRTDTQYF.

The chain has TRBV7-3 and TRBJ2-5; D is unclear. The CDR3 totals 13 residues. Trimming cost V 1 base and J 5 bases, with 8 bases left between them. From germline, CDR1 is SGHTA and CDR2 FQGTGA. Here the CDR3 reads CASSLSSLETQYF. The CDR3 DNA follows: TGTGCCAGCAGCTTAAGTAGCTTGGAGACCCAGTACTTC.

The J gene is TRBJ1-5, the V gene TRBV10-2; 9 bases line up with TRBD1. Germline V gene data show CDR1 as WSHSY and CDR2 as SAAADI. The CDR3 totals 14 residues. Trimming at V came to 8 bases and at J to 2 bases, leaving 4 bases not matched to a gene. The CDR3 here is CASGGQGGNQPQHF. CDR3 bases: TGCGCCAGCGGGGGACAGGGCGGCAATCAGCCCCAGCATTTT.

The chain has TRBV5-6 and TRBJ2-3; D uncertain. Between the trimmed V and J ends, which lost 0 bases and 1 base, there was a span of 15 bases. Germline V lookup: CDR1 SGHDT, CDR2 YYEEEE. This CDR3 comprises 17 residues. The CDR3 DNA reads as TGTGCCAGCAGCTTGGCCCTTGGACCGACCCGCACAGATACGCAGTATTTT. This encodes CASSLALGPTRTDTQYF.

The rearrangement links TRBV4-3 to TRBJ2-5; D is undetermined. Germline CDR1 is LGHNA and CDR2 is YSLEER. The length of the CDR3 is 14 residues. With 4 bases removed from V and 4 bases from J, the gap between germline ends came to 13 bases. The CDR3 sequence is CASSRSLSRETQYF. In DNA form, the CDR3 reads TGCGCCAGCAGCCGCTCCCTTTCACGAGAGACCCAGTACTTC.